This T cell receptor beta chain was sequenced during a study of blood T cell repertoires in COVID-19. This CDR3 region has 15 residues. V lost 6 bases to trimming and J lost 8 bases; unmatched junction nucleotides: 15. The V gene's germline CDR1 is LNHDA and CDR2 SQIVND (reference sequence). Measured with immunoSEQ multiplex PCR; TCRdb has only the in-frame clones, and not every one. The sample comprises approximately 46,000 clones, around 83% of which are singletons, and 7.6% rests with the top ten. Sequencing used peripheral blood. This clonotype was sampled from a human donor in a cohort sampled during active COVID-19. The chain carries TRBV19 and TRBJ1-2; 7 bases match TRBD1. The CDR3 DNA is TGTGCCAGTAGATCCCCCATGACAGGGACGAGCGGCTACACCTTC. Translating gives CASRSPMTGTSGYTF.